Described below is a single T cell receptor (beta chain) sequence and its context. Germline CDR1 LGHDT, CDR2 YNNKEL (reference sequence). J lost 7 bases, V lost 1 base, and 7 bases had no gene match. The CDR3 consists of 15 residues. Membership in each cohort depended on participant-reported clinical history. Recovered status in Cohort 3 required two negative PCRs, clearance, or symptom resolution. Sequenced by immunoSEQ multiplex PCR; TCRdb stores in-frame clones only, minus some. Here the sample spans around 400,000 clones, 85% to 90% being singletons. This sample is part of a study of blood T cell repertoires in COVID-19. For the study at large: Specimens from acute and convalescent COVID-19 originated in the United States, Italy and Spain. PBMCs, B-cell-depleted T cells, or T cells were the source of the cDNA or gDNA that made up the material.

The specimen sequenced was PBMCs or T cells enriched from blood (not recorded which). This receptor was obtained from a woman aged 25 to 39 who had recovered from COVID-19. The chain employs TRBV3-1 (or the pseudogene TRBV3-2) and TRBJ2-7; 10 bases are shared with TRBD2. CDR3 sequence: CASSQVQREGGEQYF. As DNA, the CDR3 is TGTGCCAGCAGCCAAGTCCAGCGGGAGGGAGGGGAGCAGTACTTC.